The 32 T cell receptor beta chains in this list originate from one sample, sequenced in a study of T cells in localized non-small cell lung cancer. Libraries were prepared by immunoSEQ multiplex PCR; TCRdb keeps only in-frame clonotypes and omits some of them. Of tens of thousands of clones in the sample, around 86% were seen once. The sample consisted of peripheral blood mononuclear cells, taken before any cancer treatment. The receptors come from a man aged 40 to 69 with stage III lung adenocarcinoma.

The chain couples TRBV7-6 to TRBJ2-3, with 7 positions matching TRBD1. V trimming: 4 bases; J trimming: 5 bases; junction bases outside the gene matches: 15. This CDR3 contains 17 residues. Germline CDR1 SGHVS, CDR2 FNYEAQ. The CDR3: CASSSRNSGGAGDTQYF. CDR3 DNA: TGTGCCAGCAGCTCGCGAAATTCAGGGGGTGCCGGAGATACGCAGTATTTT.

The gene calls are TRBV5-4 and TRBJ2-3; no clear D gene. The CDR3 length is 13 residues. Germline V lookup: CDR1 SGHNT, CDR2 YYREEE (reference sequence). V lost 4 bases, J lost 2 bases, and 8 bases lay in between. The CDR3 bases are TGTGCCAGCAGCAGAGATTACACAGATACGCAGTATTTT. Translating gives CASSRDYTDTQYF. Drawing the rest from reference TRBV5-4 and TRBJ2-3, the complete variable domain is ETGVTQSPTHLIKTRGQQVTLRCSSQSGHNTVSWYQQALGQGPQFIFQYYREEENGRGNFPPRFSGLQFPNYSSELNVNALELDDSALYLCASSRDYTDTQYFGPGTRLTVL.

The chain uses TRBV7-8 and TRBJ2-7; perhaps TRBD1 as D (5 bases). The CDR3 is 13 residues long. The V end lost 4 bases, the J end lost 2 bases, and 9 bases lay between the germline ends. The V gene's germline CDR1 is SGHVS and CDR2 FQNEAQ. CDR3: CASSYDRAYEQYF. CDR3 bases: TGTGCCAGCAGCTACGACAGAGCCTACGAGCAGTACTTC.

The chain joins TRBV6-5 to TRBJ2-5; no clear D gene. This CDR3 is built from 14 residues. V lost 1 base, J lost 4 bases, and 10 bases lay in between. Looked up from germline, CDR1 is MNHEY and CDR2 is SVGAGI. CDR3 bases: TGTGCCAGCAGTTACTTGTCGGTGGGAGAGACCCAGTACTTC. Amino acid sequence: CASSYLSVGETQYF.

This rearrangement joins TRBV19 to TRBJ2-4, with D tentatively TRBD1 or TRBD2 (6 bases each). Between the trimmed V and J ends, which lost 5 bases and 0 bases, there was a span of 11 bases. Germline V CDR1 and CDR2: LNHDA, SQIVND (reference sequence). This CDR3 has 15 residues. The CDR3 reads CASSLRGLAKNIQYF. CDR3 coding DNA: TGTGCCAGTAGTCTCAGGGGACTAGCCAAAAACATTCAGTACTTC.

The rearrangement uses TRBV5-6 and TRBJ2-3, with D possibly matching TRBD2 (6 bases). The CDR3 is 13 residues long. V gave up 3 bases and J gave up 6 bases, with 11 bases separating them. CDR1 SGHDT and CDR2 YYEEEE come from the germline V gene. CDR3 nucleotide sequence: TGTGCCAGCAGCTGGGGGGTGAGTGATACGCAGTATTTT. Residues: CASSWGVSDTQYF.

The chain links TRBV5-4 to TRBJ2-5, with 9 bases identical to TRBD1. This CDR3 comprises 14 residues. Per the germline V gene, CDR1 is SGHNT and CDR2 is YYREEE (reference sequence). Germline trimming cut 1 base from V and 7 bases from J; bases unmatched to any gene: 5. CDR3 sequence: CASSLQTGGRTQYF. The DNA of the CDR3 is TGTGCCAGCAGCTTGCAAACAGGGGGCCGGACCCAGTACTTC.

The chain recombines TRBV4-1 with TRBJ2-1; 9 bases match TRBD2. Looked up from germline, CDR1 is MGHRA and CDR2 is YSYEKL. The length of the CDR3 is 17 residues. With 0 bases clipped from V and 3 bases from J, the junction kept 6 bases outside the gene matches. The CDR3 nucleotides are TGCGCCAGCAGCCAAGATCCGGGACTAGCTAACTACAATGAGCAGTTCTTC. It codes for CASSQDPGLANYNEQFF.

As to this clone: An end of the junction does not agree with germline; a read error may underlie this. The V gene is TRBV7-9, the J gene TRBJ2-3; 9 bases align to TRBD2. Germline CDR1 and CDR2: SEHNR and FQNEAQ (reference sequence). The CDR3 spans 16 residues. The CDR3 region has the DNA TGTGCCAGCAACCCGTTCAGCCTAGCGGGATCAGATATGCAGTATTTT. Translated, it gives CASNPFSLAGSDMQYF.

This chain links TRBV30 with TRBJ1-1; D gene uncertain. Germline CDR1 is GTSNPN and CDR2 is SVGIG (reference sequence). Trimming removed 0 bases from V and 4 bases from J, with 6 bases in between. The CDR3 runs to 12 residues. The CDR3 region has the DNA TGTGCCTGGAGTGTACCCCCCACTGAAGCTTTCTTT. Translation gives CAWSVPPTEAFF. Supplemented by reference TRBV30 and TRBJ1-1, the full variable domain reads SQTIHQWPATLVQPVGSPLSLECTVEGTSNPNLYWYRQAAGRGLQLLFYSVGIGQISSEVPQNLSASRPQDRQFILSSKKLLLSDSGFYLCAWSVPPTEAFFGQGTRLTVV.

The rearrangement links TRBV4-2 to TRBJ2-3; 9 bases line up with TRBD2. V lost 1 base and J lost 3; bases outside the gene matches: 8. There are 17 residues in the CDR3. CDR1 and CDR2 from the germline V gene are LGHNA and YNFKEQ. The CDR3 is CASSQGAGGRWTDTQYF. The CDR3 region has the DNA TGTGCCAGCAGCCAAGGGGCGGGGGGGCGTTGGACAGATACGCAGTATTTT.

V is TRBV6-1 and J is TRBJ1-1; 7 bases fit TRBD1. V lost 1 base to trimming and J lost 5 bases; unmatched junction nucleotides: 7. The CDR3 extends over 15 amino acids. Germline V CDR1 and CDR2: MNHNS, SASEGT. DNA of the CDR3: TGTGCCAGCAGTGAAGGGAGGGGGCGCAGGACTGAAGCTTTCTTT. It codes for CASSEGRGRRTEAFF.

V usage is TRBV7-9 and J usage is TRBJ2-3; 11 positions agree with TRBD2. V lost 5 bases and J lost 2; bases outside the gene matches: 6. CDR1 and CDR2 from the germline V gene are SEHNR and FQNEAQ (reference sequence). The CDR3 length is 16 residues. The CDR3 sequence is CASSGYSGGATDTQYF. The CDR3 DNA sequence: TGTGCCAGCAGCGGATATAGCGGGGGGGCCACAGATACGCAGTATTTT.

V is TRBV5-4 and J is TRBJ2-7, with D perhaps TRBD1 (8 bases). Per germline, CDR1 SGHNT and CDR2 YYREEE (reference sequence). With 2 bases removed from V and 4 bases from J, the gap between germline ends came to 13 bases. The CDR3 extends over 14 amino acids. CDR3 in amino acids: CASSFDRGGYEQYF. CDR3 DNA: TGTGCCAGCAGCTTCGACAGGGGAGGGTACGAGCAGTACTTC.

The CDR3 here is CASSPPNSLAKNIQYF. CDR3 bases: TGTGCCAGCTCACCACCCAACAGCCTAGCCAAAAACATTCAGTACTTC. The chain links TRBV18 to TRBJ2-4; D call uncertain. V lost 0 bases and J 0 bases, leaving 9 bases between the germline ends. Germline V gene sequence: CDR1 KGHSH, CDR2 LQKENI. The CDR3 is 16 amino acids.

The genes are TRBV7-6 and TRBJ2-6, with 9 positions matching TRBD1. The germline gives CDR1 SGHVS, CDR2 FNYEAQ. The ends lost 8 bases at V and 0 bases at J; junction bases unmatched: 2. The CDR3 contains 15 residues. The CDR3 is CASGQGNSGANVLTF. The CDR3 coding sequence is TGTGCCAGCGGACAGGGGAACTCTGGGGCCAACGTCCTGACTTTC. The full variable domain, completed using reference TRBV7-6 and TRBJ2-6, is GAGVSQSPRYKVTKRGQDVALRCDPISGHVSLYWYRQALGQGPEFLTYFNYEAQQDKSGLPNDRFSAERPEGSISTLTIQRTEQRDSAMYRCASGQGNSGANVLTFGAGSRLTVL.

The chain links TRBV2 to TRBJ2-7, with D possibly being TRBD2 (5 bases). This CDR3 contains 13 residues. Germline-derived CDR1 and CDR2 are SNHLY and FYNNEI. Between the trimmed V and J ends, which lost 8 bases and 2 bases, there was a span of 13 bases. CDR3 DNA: TGTGCCAGCGTGGGGAGATCTACCTACGAGCAGTACTTC. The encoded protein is CASVGRSTYEQYF.

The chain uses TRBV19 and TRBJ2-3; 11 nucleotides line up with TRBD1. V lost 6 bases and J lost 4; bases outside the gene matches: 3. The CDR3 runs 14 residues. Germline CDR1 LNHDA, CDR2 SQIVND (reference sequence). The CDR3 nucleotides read TGTGCCAGTAGGGACAGGGGGCGAGCAGATACGCAGTATTTT. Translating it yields CASRDRGRADTQYF.

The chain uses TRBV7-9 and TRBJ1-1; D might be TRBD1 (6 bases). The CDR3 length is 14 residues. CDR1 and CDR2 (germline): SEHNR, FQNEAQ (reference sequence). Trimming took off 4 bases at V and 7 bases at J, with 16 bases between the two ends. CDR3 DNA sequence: TGTGCCAGCAGCTCGTATCCGGGACAACATGAAGCTTTCTTT. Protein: CASSSYPGQHEAFF.

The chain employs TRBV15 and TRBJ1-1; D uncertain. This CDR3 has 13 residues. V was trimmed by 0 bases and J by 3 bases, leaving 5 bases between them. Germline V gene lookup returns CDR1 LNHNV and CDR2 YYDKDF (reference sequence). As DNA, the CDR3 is TGTGCCACCAGCAGAGATTGGGACACTGAAGCTTTCTTT. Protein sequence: CATSRDWDTEAFF.

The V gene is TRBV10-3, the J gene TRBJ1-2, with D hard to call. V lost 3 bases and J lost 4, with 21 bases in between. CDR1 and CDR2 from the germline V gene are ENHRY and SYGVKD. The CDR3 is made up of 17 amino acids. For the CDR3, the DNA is TGTGCCATCAGTGACCGCGGAGCGGTAGGCCTCTTCTATGGCTACACCTTC. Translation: CAISDRGAVGLFYGYTF.

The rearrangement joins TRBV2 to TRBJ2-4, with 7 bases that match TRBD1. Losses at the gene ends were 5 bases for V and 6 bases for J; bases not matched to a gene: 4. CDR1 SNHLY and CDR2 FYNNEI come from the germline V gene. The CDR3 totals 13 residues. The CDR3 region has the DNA TGTGCCAGCAGTACGACAGGGACAAACATTCAGTACTTC. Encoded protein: CASSTTGTNIQYF.

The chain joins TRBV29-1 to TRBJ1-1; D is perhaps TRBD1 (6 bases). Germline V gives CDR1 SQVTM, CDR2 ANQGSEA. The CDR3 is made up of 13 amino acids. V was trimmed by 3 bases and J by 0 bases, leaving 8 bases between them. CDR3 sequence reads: CSVDGQLNTEAFF. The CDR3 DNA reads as TGCAGCGTTGATGGACAGCTGAACACTGAAGCTTTCTTT.

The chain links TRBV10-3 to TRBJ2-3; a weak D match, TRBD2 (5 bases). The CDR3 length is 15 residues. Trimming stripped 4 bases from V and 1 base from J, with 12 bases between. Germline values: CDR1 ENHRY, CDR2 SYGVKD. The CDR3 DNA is TGTGCCATCAGTGCTAGTAGCGCGGGCACAGATACGCAGTATTTT. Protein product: CAISASSAGTDTQYF.

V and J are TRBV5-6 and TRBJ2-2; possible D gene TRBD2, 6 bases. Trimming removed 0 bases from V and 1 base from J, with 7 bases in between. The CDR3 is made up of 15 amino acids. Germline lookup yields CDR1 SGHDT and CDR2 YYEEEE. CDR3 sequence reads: CASSLGGGNTGELFF. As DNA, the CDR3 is TGTGCCAGCAGCTTGGGGGGAGGGAACACCGGGGAGCTGTTTTTT.

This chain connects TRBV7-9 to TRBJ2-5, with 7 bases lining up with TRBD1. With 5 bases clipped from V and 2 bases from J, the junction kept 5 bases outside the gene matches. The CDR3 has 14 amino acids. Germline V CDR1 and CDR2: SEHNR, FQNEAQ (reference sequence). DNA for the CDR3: TGTGCCAGCAGCCAAAGACAGGGTCAAGAGACCCAGTACTTC. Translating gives CASSQRQGQETQYF.

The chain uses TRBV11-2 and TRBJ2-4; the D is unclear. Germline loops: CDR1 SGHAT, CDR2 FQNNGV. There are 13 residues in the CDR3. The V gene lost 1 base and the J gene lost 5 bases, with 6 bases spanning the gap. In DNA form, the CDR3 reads TGTGCCAGCAGCTTAGGGCGACAAAACATTCAGTACTTC. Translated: CASSLGRQNIQYF.

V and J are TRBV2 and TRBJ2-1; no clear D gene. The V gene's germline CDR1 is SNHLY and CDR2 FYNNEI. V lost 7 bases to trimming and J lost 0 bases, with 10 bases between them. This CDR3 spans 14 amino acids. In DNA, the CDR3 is TGTGCCAGCAACCCTCGCTTCTCCTACAATGAGCAGTTCTTC. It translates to CASNPRFSYNEQFF.

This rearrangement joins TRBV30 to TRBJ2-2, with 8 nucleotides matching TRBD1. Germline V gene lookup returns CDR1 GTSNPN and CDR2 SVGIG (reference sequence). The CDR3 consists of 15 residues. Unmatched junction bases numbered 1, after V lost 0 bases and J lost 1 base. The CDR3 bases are TGTGCCTGGAGTGTAGGGACAGGGAACACCGGGGAGCTGTTTTTT. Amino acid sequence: CAWSVGTGNTGELFF.

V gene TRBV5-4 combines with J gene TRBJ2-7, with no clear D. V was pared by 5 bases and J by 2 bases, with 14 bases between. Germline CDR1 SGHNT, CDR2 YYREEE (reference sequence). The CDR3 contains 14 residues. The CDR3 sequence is CASSSDMTAYEQYF. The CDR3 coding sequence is TGTGCCAGCAGTTCAGACATGACTGCCTACGAGCAGTACTTC.

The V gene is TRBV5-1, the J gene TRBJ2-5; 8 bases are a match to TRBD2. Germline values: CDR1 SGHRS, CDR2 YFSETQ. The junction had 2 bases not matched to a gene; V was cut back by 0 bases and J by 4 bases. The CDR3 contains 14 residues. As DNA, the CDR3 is TGCGCCAGCAGCTTGGGACTAGCGCGAGAGACCCAGTACTTC. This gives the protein CASSLGLARETQYF. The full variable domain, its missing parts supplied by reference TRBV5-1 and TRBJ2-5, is KAGVTQTPRYLIKTRGQQVTLSCSPISGHRSVSWYQQTPGQGLQFLFEYFSETQRNKGNFPGRFSGRQFSNSRSEMNVSTLELGDSALYLCASSLGLARETQYFGPGTRLLVL.

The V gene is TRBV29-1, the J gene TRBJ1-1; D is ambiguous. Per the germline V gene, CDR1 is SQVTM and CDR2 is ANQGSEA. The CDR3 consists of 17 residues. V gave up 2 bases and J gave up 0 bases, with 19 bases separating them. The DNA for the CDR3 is TGCAGCGTTGAATCAGTTAGGGAGGCCTTAATGAACACTGAAGCTTTCTTT. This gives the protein CSVESVREALMNTEAFF.